This T cell receptor beta chain derives from a study of PD-1 blockade in mismatch repair-deficient tumors. Generated by immunoSEQ multiplex PCR, the TCRdb table keeps only in-frame clones and is missing some. The sample lists about 68,000 clones, roughly 80% occurring once. TCR sequencing covered three patients who responded to pembrolizumab. This clone turned up a few times. The source is an adult with mismatch repair-deficient cancer. Sequencing was performed on peripheral blood, taken 2 weeks after starting pembrolizumab.

Here the CDR3 reads CASRKGVEAFF. CDR3 sequence (DNA): TGTGCCAGCAGAAAGGGGGTCGAAGCTTTCTTT. This chain uses TRBV27 with TRBJ1-1, with a weak D call TRBD1 (6 bases). Per germline, CDR1 MNHEY and CDR2 SMNVEV (reference sequence). CDR3 length equals 11 residues. V was trimmed by 6 bases and J by 8 bases, leaving 10 bases between them.